Below are 24 T cell receptor beta chains sequenced from a single sample in a study of blood T cell repertoires in COVID-19. TCRdb's copy holds only in-frame clones and misses some; the assay was immunoSEQ multiplex PCR. Of under 200,000 clones listed, around 85% are singletons. Sequenced sample: peripheral blood. These receptor sequences come from a woman aged 70-85 years with acute or convalescent COVID-19.

The V gene is TRBV18, the J gene TRBJ1-1; D not resolved. The CDR3 extends over 14 amino acids. Looked up from germline, CDR1 is KGHSH and CDR2 is LQKENI. V lost 2 bases, J lost 5 bases, and 12 bases lay in between. The CDR3 reads CASSPKGRETEAFF. CDR3 in DNA: TGTGCCAGCTCACCAAAAGGGAGAGAAACTGAAGCTTTCTTT.

The chain uses TRBV7-6 and TRBJ2-1; unclear D gene. CDR3 length: 14 amino acids. V was trimmed by 5 bases and J by 0 bases, leaving 8 bases between them. CDR1 and CDR2 from the germline V gene are SGHVS and FNYEAQ. As DNA, the CDR3 is TGTGCCAGCAGCGTCGGTAGCTCCTACAATGAGCAGTTCTTC. This gives the protein CASSVGSSYNEQFF.

V gene TRBV7-9 combines with J gene TRBJ2-7; D ambiguous. V lost 5 bases, J lost 0 bases, and 11 bases lay in between. This CDR3 contains 14 residues. Germline CDR1 is SEHNR and CDR2 is FQNEAQ (reference sequence). The CDR3 nucleotides read TGTGCCAGCAGCCCCTCGAGAAGCTCCTACGAGCAGTACTTC. Protein product: CASSPSRSSYEQYF.

This clone came up once. V gene TRBV9 combines with J gene TRBJ2-3, with TRBD2 identical over 15 bases. The length of the CDR3 is 19 residues. Trimming at V came to 0 bases and at J to 1 base, leaving 6 bases not matched to a gene. Germline assignment: CDR1 SGDLS and CDR2 YYNGEE. The CDR3 nucleotides read TGTGCCAGCAGCGTAGGTCGGACTAGCGGGAGGGCCGGCACAGATACGCAGTATTTT. It is translated as CASSVGRTSGRAGTDTQYF.

This clone has just a few counts. The rearrangement links TRBV6-5 to TRBJ2-3, with 8 bases that match TRBD2. There are 15 residues in the CDR3. CDR1 and CDR2 from the germline V gene are MNHEY and SVGAGI. V trimming: 2 bases; J trimming: 1 base; junction bases outside the gene matches: 2. For the CDR3, the DNA is TGTGCCAGCAGTTACACTAGCGGTCGCACAGATACGCAGTATTTT. The encoded protein is CASSYTSGRTDTQYF.

The gene calls are TRBV5-1 and TRBJ1-4; the match to TRBD1 covers 8 bases. Unmatched junction bases numbered 4, after V lost 2 bases and J lost 7 bases. The germline V gene encodes CDR1 SGHRS and CDR2 YFSETQ. The length of the CDR3 is 14 residues. The CDR3 nucleotides are TGCGCCAGCAGCTTCGACAGGGGTGGTGAAAAACTGTTTTTT. This encodes CASSFDRGGEKLFF.

This chain connects TRBV6-5 to TRBJ2-5, with 9 bases identical to TRBD1. The CDR3 sequence is 14 residues long. In germline, CDR1 is MNHEY, CDR2 SVGAGI. The V and J ends lost 5 bases and 4 bases, in that order; junction bases with no gene match: 5. The CDR3, as DNA: TGTGCCAGCAGTACCGGGACAGGGCGAGAGACCCAGTACTTC. Its protein product is CASSTGTGRETQYF.

This chain uses TRBV4-2 with TRBJ1-2; D might be TRBD1 (5 bases). The CDR3 has 14 amino acids. Germline V gives CDR1 LGHNA, CDR2 YNFKEQ. V lost 1 base and J 3 bases, leaving 9 bases between the germline ends. CDR3 region: CASSQAGVDYGYTF. In DNA, the CDR3 is TGTGCCAGCAGCCAAGCGGGGGTGGACTATGGCTACACCTTC.

This clone was observed a single time. The CDR3 loop reads CASSQSGTGGAETQYF. The CDR3 coding sequence is TGTGCCAGCAGCCAATCCGGGACAGGGGGGGCAGAGACCCAGTACTTC. This sequence joins TRBV4-2 and TRBJ2-5; 11 nucleotides line up with TRBD1. The V gene end was trimmed by 2 bases and the J gene end by 4 bases; junction bases not matched to a gene: 6. This CDR3 has 16 amino acids. Germline-derived CDR1 and CDR2 are LGHNA and YNFKEQ.

This clone was seen once. The V gene is TRBV7-3, the J gene TRBJ2-2; no firm D call. CDR1 is SGHTA, CDR2 FQGTGA, per germline. Trimming removed 5 bases at V and 6 bases at J, with 10 bases between. The CDR3 extends over 13 amino acids. CDR3 loop: CASSLGSPGELFF. The CDR3 region has the DNA TGTGCCAGCAGCCTCGGTTCGCCCGGGGAGCTGTTTTTT.

This clone was found a few times. This rearrangement joins TRBV6-2 or TRBV6-3 to TRBJ2-3, with 9 bases lining up with TRBD1. V was pared by 2 bases and J by 4 bases, with 19 bases of the junction left unmatched. The CDR3 extends over 20 amino acids. CDR1 and CDR2 from the germline V gene are MNHEY and SVGEGT. The CDR3 reads CASSYLPGQGVEEGADTQYF. In DNA form, the CDR3 reads TGTGCCAGCAGTTACCTTCCGGGACAGGGAGTGGAAGAAGGTGCAGATACGCAGTATTTT.

The chain employs TRBV19 and TRBJ1-1, with 7 nucleotides matching TRBD1. CDR3 size: 14 residues. The germline gives CDR1 LNHDA, CDR2 SQIVND (reference sequence). Losses at the gene ends were 4 bases for V and 4 bases for J; bases not matched to a gene: 6. CDR3 in amino acids: CASSNRGIGTEAFF. CDR3 bases: TGTGCCAGTAGTAACAGGGGTATTGGCACTGAAGCTTTCTTT.

This chain links TRBV7-8 with TRBJ2-2, with TRBD1 identical over 9 bases. CDR1 is SGHVS and CDR2 is FQNEAQ in the germline V gene. V dropped 4 bases and J dropped 7; count of bases not matched to a gene: 7. This CDR3 contains 15 residues. The CDR3 DNA follows: TGTGCCAGCAGCTACCGGGACAGGGTGAACGGGGAGCTGTTTTTT. This translates into CASSYRDRVNGELFF.

The rearrangement joins TRBV19 to TRBJ1-5; D may be TRBD1 (6 bases). CDR3 length: 19 amino acids. The V end was cut by 3 bases, the J end by 1 base, with 22 bases between. In germline, CDR1 is LNHDA, CDR2 SQIVND (reference sequence). The CDR3 sequence: CASSMPRDRPVGSNQPQHF. In DNA, the CDR3 is TGTGCCAGTAGTATGCCGAGAGACAGGCCTGTGGGGAGCAATCAGCCCCAGCATTTT.

The chain has TRBV9 and TRBJ2-3; no definite D call. CDR1 is SGDLS, CDR2 YYNGEE, per germline. V lost 0 bases to trimming and J lost 8 bases, with 13 bases between them. The CDR3 extends over 14 amino acids. The CDR3 reads CASSVAQTGATQYF. CDR3 nucleotides: TGTGCCAGCAGCGTAGCCCAGACCGGAGCTACGCAGTATTTT.

This chain connects TRBV15 to TRBJ2-7; 10 bases line up with TRBD1. The CDR3 consists of 15 residues. Germline V lookup: CDR1 LNHNV, CDR2 YYDKDF (reference sequence). V was clipped by 2 bases and J by 2 bases; unmatched bases: 3. CDR3 bases: TGTGCCACCAGCAGATCCGGGACAGGGGCCTACGAGCAGTACTTC. This codes for CATSRSGTGAYEQYF.

This clone appeared a few times. The rearrangement links TRBV19 to TRBJ1-3; TRBD1 might be the D (6 bases). The CDR3 has 14 amino acids. In germline, CDR1 is LNHDA, CDR2 SQIVND (reference sequence). V gave up 6 bases and J gave up 6 bases, with 15 bases separating them. Here the CDR3 reads CASSTTGKLNTIYF. The CDR3 nucleotides read TGTGCCAGTAGCACCACAGGGAAGTTAAACACCATATATTTT.

CDR3 DNA sequence: TGTGCCAGCAGTGGGCCCAGAGCGGGGGAAAAAAACATTCAGTACTTC. It codes for CASSGPRAGEKNIQYF. The chain is built from TRBV6-1 and TRBJ2-4; 8 bases agree with TRBD2. CDR1 is MNHNS, CDR2 SASEGT, per germline. V lost 4 bases and J lost 4; bases outside the gene matches: 9. The CDR3 loop spans 16 amino acids.

A remark on this clone: The conserved phenylalanine or tryptophan normally closing the CDR3 is absent here, so this likely arose from a read error. Because the CDR3's place on the DNA is in doubt, the DNA is left out and the CDR3 is given as listed by TCRdb. The rearrangement uses TRBV5-5 and TRBJ1-2; the listed D gene, TRBD1, was not tested against the DNA. CDR1 SGHKS and CDR2 YYEKEE come from the germline V gene (reference sequence). A total of 12 residues make up the CDR3, ends included. CDR3 protein: CASSLASGTFNL.

This clone was recorded only once. V and J are TRBV11-3 and TRBJ2-1, with D possibly matching TRBD2 (5 bases). Germline V gene sequence: CDR1 SGHNT, CDR2 YENEEA. V lost 1 base, J lost 6 bases, and 13 bases lay in between. The CDR3 length is 15 residues. CDR3: CASSLGSSWTNEQFF. Here the CDR3 DNA reads TGTGCCAGCAGCTTAGGGTCTAGCTGGACCAATGAGCAGTTCTTC.

This chain uses TRBV25-1 with TRBJ1-2; D unclear. This CDR3 is built from 13 residues. V lost 4 bases and J lost 3, with 9 bases in between. The germline V gene encodes CDR1 MGHDK and CDR2 SYGVNS. As DNA, the CDR3 is TGTGCCAGCAGTGTAGCCCCGGACTATGGCTACACCTTC. Translated, it gives CASSVAPDYGYTF.

The rearrangement links TRBV20-1 to TRBJ1-2; D ambiguous. Germline values: CDR1 DFQATT, CDR2 SNEGSKA (reference sequence). V dropped 3 bases and J dropped 4 bases, with 12 bases sitting between them. This CDR3 contains 13 residues. The CDR3 spells CSASETGFYGYTF. CDR3 DNA: TGCAGTGCTAGTGAGACTGGATTCTATGGCTACACCTTC.

J is TRBJ2-1 and V is TRBV28; tentative D call: TRBD1 (6 bases). The CDR3 sequence is 13 residues long. V shed 6 bases and J shed 8 bases, with 14 bases lying between them. Germline V lookup: CDR1 MDHEN, CDR2 SYDVKM. This CDR3 is CASSFRGGHEQFF. Here the CDR3 DNA reads TGTGCCAGCAGCTTCAGGGGCGGCCATGAGCAGTTCTTC.

The chain has TRBV5-3 and TRBJ2-5, with 8 bases matching TRBD2. TRBV5-3 counts as an open reading frame of uncertain function. J was trimmed by 4 bases and V by 5 bases; bases with no gene match: 13. The CDR3 runs to 16 residues. CDR3 loop: CARSPGAPGGVETQYF. CDR3 in DNA: TGTGCCAGAAGTCCCGGGGCGCCGGGAGGGGTAGAGACCCAGTACTTC.